Presented here are 29 T cell receptor beta chains from one specimen sequenced in a study of cytomegalovirus exposure and HLA in healthy donors. PCR was performed using 60 Vbeta and 13 Jbeta primers. TCRdb keeps only in-frame clones here, not all; method: immunoSEQ multiplex PCR. The data show under 150,000 clones, about 80% seen once. Sequencing input: PBMCs. The receptors were gathered from a woman aged 35 to 49 in good health and CMV-seronegative.

This clone was counted between two and nine times. This chain links TRBV6-5 with TRBJ1-5; possible D gene TRBD1, 6 bases. CDR3 length equals 12 residues. Germline V gene sequence: CDR1 MNHEY, CDR2 SVGAGI. Trimming pared 7 bases from V and 4 bases from J, leaving 8 bases between. In DNA, the CDR3 is TGTGCCAGCAAGCAGGGGAATCAGCCCCAGCATTTT. This translates into CASKQGNQPQHF.

The chain carries TRBV4-3 and TRBJ1-2; 9 positions agree with TRBD1. Trimming at V came to 5 bases and at J to 8 bases, leaving 12 bases not matched to a gene. The CDR3 is made up of 15 amino acids. Germline CDR1 is LGHNA and CDR2 is YSLEER. The CDR3 DNA follows: TGCGCCAGCAGCTTACGCCTGGGACAGGGAGAAGGCTACACCTTC. It translates to CASSLRLGQGEGYTF.

This clone was detected a few times. The V call is TRBV14, the J call TRBJ2-3, with 12 bases identical to TRBD2. CDR3 length: 16 amino acids. J lost 3 bases, V lost 4 bases, and 5 bases had no gene match. Germline V lookup: CDR1 SGHDN, CDR2 FVKESK. CDR3: CASSRSSGGGTDTQYF. The CDR3 bases are TGTGCCAGCAGCCGGTCTAGCGGGGGGGGTACAGATACGCAGTATTTT. Looking up the rest from reference TRBV14 and TRBJ2-3 gives the full variable domain: EAGVTQFPSHSVIEKGQTVTLRCDPISGHDNLYWYRRVMGKEIKFLLHFVKESKQDESGMPNNRFLAERTGGTYSTLKVQPAELEDSGVYFCASSRSSGGGTDTQYFGPGTRLTVL.

The genes are TRBV4-2 and TRBJ2-7, with 9 bases that match TRBD1. Per germline, CDR1 LGHNA and CDR2 YNFKEQ. With 0 bases clipped from V and 6 bases from J, the junction kept 3 bases outside the gene matches. This CDR3 region has 14 residues. The CDR3 reads CASSQDHRGPEQYF. Here the CDR3 DNA reads TGTGCCAGCAGCCAAGATCACAGGGGGCCCGAGCAGTACTTC.

The chain has TRBV6-4 and TRBJ2-1, with 11 bases identical to TRBD2. V dropped 0 bases and J dropped 8; count of bases not matched to a gene: 3. This CDR3 region has 15 residues. Looked up from germline, CDR1 is MRHNA and CDR2 is SNTAGT. CDR3 sequence (DNA): TGTGCCAGCAGTGACTCTAGCGGGGGGGCCGATGAGCAGTTCTTC. Translated, it gives CASSDSSGGADEQFF.

CDR3 sequence reads: CASSLAPGGVDYGYTF. In DNA form, the CDR3 reads TGTGCCAGCAGCTTAGCCCCGGGGGGAGTAGACTATGGCTACACCTTC. The chain carries TRBV7-8 and TRBJ1-2; a weak D match, TRBD1 (5 bases). The V and J ends lost 0 bases and 3 bases respectively, with 14 bases between them. From germline, CDR1 is SGHVS and CDR2 FQNEAQ. The CDR3 runs to 16 residues.

This sequence joins TRBV28 and TRBJ1-2; maybe TRBD1 (6 bases). Germline V lookup: CDR1 MDHEN, CDR2 SYDVKM. Trimming left V 8 bases short and J 11 bases short, with 12 bases between. This CDR3 comprises 10 residues. The CDR3 sequence: CASSNRVYTF. CDR3 DNA: TGTGCCAGCTCCAACAGGGTTTACACCTTC.

The chain carries TRBV7-2 and TRBJ2-1; the D is unclear. The CDR3 has 16 amino acids. Trimming stripped 1 base from V and 1 base from J, with 11 bases between. Germline V lookup: CDR1 SGHTA, CDR2 FQGNSA. Here the CDR3 reads CASSLERLRSYNEQFF. The CDR3 coding sequence is TGTGCCAGCAGCTTAGAACGGCTGAGGTCCTACAATGAGCAGTTCTTC.

V and J are TRBV7-6 and TRBJ2-7; TRBD2 agrees at 8 bases. The V and J ends lost 5 bases and 1 base, in that order; junction bases with no gene match: 4. This CDR3 has 14 residues. Germline CDR1 is SGHVS and CDR2 is FNYEAQ. The CDR3 DNA reads as TGTGCCAGCAGCCCCGCGGGGGGTTCCTACGAGCAGTACTTC. Protein product: CASSPAGGSYEQYF. Supplemented by reference TRBV7-6 and TRBJ2-7, the full variable domain reads GAGVSQSPRYKVTKRGQDVALRCDPISGHVSLYWYRQALGQGPEFLTYFNYEAQQDKSGLPNDRFSAERPEGSISTLTIQRTEQRDSAMYRCASSPAGGSYEQYFGPGTRLTVT.

The rearrangement joins TRBV7-9 to TRBJ1-2, with D possibly matching TRBD1 (6 bases). V dropped 5 bases and J dropped 3 bases, with 16 bases sitting between them. In germline, CDR1 is SEHNR, CDR2 FQNEAQ (reference sequence). The CDR3 is made up of 15 amino acids. The CDR3 coding sequence is TGTGCCAGCAGCCCCCTTACAGGGAAGGACTATGGCTACACCTTC. It specifies CASSPLTGKDYGYTF.

The chain carries TRBV6-1 and TRBJ2-7; perhaps TRBD2 as D (6 bases). The CDR3 runs to 13 residues. The germline V and J ends were trimmed by 6 bases and 2 bases, with 11 bases remaining between them. Germline V gene lookup returns CDR1 MNHNS and CDR2 SASEGT. The DNA for the CDR3 is TGTGCCAGCAGCGTTCGGGGGACCTACGAGCAGTACTTC. As protein: CASSVRGTYEQYF.

This clone was detected only a few times. CDR3 in amino acids: CASSQYRTRDTEAFF. The DNA for the CDR3 is TGCGCCAGCAGCCAATATAGGACGAGGGACACTGAAGCTTTCTTT. The chain links TRBV4-1 to TRBJ1-1; D gene unclear. The length of the CDR3 is 15 residues. CDR1 and CDR2 from the germline V gene are MGHRA and YSYEKL. V was clipped by 2 bases and J by 3 bases, with 13 bases between them.

This clone has only one observation. This chain uses TRBV7-2 with TRBJ1-1; no clear D gene. The germline V and J ends were trimmed by 5 bases and 8 bases, with 21 bases remaining between them. This CDR3 is built from 15 residues. Germline V gene sequence: CDR1 SGHTA, CDR2 FQGNSA. CDR3 nucleotides: TGTGCCAGCAGCCCACAGACAAGAAGAGTTTCCGAAGCTTTCTTT. Translating gives CASSPQTRRVSEAFF.

The V gene is TRBV2, the J gene TRBJ1-1; no clear D gene. Between the trimmed V and J ends, which lost 7 bases and 3 bases, there was a span of 9 bases. This CDR3 comprises 12 residues. Germline CDR1 SNHLY, CDR2 FYNNEI. CDR3 coding DNA: TGTGCCAGCATGCGGGTTTACACTGAAGCTTTCTTT. This encodes CASMRVYTEAFF.

The table lists this clone with a few counts. The gene calls are TRBV7-9 and TRBJ2-3; 9 positions match TRBD2. Germline V gene data show CDR1 as SEHNR and CDR2 as FQNEAQ (reference sequence). The J segment lost 3 bases and the V segment lost 7 bases, leaving 14 bases of the junction unmatched. This CDR3 has 17 residues. DNA for the CDR3: TGTGCCAGCATAGGAGCGGGGGGCGTCTTTTGGACAGATACGCAGTATTTT. It specifies CASIGAGGVFWTDTQYF.

The gene calls are TRBV7-6 and TRBJ2-1, with 13 bases matching TRBD2. Germline CDR1 is SGHVS and CDR2 is FNYEAQ. The CDR3 runs to 15 residues. Trimming removed 5 bases from V and 7 bases from J; junction bases left unmatched: 5. The CDR3: CASSLLAGGYNEQFF. In nucleotides, the CDR3 is TGTGCCAGCAGCCTACTAGCGGGAGGGTATAATGAGCAGTTCTTC.

This clone was counted a single time. CDR3 amino acids: CASSLRQNAYGYTF. In DNA, the CDR3 is TGTGCCAGCAGCCTGAGACAGAACGCATATGGCTACACCTTC. This chain connects TRBV6-6 to TRBJ1-2; maybe TRBD1 (5 bases). There are 14 residues in the CDR3. Trimming took off 6 bases at V and 5 bases at J, with 16 bases between the two ends. Germline V gives CDR1 MNHNY, CDR2 SVGAGI (reference sequence).

The V and J genes are TRBV6-1 and TRBJ2-2; D is perhaps TRBD1 (6 bases). V was clipped by 4 bases and J by 0 bases, with 15 bases between them. The CDR3 totals 17 residues. Germline CDR1 reads MNHNS; CDR2 reads SASEGT. This CDR3 is CASSGKDRIPNTGELFF. As DNA, the CDR3 is TGTGCCAGCAGTGGGAAAGACAGGATTCCGAACACCGGGGAGCTGTTTTTT.

V usage is TRBV9 and J usage is TRBJ1-2; 8 bases align to TRBD1. The CDR3 runs 14 residues. V was pared by 2 bases and J by 5 bases, with 5 bases of the junction left unmatched. Germline V lookup: CDR1 SGDLS, CDR2 YYNGEE. The CDR3 is CASSVQGARYGYTF. CDR3 DNA: TGTGCCAGCAGCGTTCAGGGGGCCCGGTATGGCTACACCTTC.

This clone has only a few counts. The chain combines TRBV19 with TRBJ1-1; a weak D match, TRBD1 (5 bases). This CDR3 is built from 15 residues. Germline assignment: CDR1 LNHDA and CDR2 SQIVND (reference sequence). V lost 5 bases and J lost 6, with 19 bases in between. CDR3 sequence reads: CASSSPGFSGAEAFF. The DNA of the CDR3 is TGTGCCAGTAGTTCCCCAGGGTTTAGTGGCGCTGAAGCTTTCTTT.

The chain couples TRBV7-3 to TRBJ1-2, with D maybe TRBD1 (5 bases). CDR3 size: 15 residues. CDR1 SGHTA and CDR2 FQGTGA come from the germline V gene. Between the trimmed V and J ends, which lost 4 bases and 6 bases, there was a span of 18 bases. This CDR3 is CASSYGGALSDGYTF. CDR3 coding DNA: TGTGCCAGCAGCTACGGAGGGGCCTTGTCGGATGGCTACACCTTC.

The rearrangement joins TRBV6-6 to TRBJ2-7; TRBD1 matches at 12 bases. Unmatched junction bases numbered 4, after V lost 4 bases and J lost 0 bases. The CDR3 is 16 residues long. Germline V gene data show CDR1 as MNHNY and CDR2 as SVGAGI (reference sequence). The CDR3 DNA follows: TGTGCCAGCAGTTCTGGGGGACAGGGGGCCTCCTACGAGCAGTACTTC. This translates into CASSSGGQGASYEQYF.

DNA for the CDR3: TGTGCCAGCACCACCATGGGGCGGATTGAAGCTTTCTTT. It yields the protein CASTTMGRIEAFF. V and J are TRBV2 and TRBJ1-1, with a tentative D call TRBD1 (5 bases). Deletions cut 7 bases from V and 7 bases from J, with 16 bases between. CDR3 length: 13 residues. Germline CDR1 is SNHLY and CDR2 is FYNNEI.

This clone was counted a few times. V is TRBV6-6 and J is TRBJ1-1; D is unresolved. The germline V gene encodes CDR1 MNHNY and CDR2 SVGAGI (reference sequence). Trimming took 8 bases from V and 1 from J, leaving 5 bases between them. This CDR3 spans 11 amino acids. The chain's CDR3 is CASEENTEAFF. The DNA for the CDR3 is TGTGCCAGCGAGGAGAACACTGAAGCTTTCTTT.

This clone was detected only a few times. The CDR3 loop reads CASSLGSGAFF. CDR3 in DNA: TGTGCCAGCAGCTTAGGAAGCGGCGCTTTCTTT. V gene TRBV7-9 combines with J gene TRBJ1-1, with unresolved D. This CDR3 spans 11 amino acids. Trimming stripped 1 base from V and 11 bases from J, with 8 bases between. CDR1 is SEHNR, CDR2 FQNEAQ, per germline (reference sequence). The full variable domain, rest sourced from reference TRBV7-9 and TRBJ1-1, is DTGVSQNPRHKITKRGQNVTFRCDPISEHNRLYWYRQTLGQGPEFLTYFQNEAQLEKSRLLSDRFSAERPKGSFSTLEIQRTEQGDSAMYLCASSLGSGAFFGQGTRLTVV.

Here the CDR3 reads CASSLTGDYTEAFF. The DNA of the CDR3 is TGTGCCAGCAGCCTGACAGGGGACTACACTGAAGCTTTCTTT. J is TRBJ1-1 and V is TRBV6-5; 8 positions agree with TRBD1. The CDR3 covers 14 residues. Per germline, CDR1 MNHEY and CDR2 SVGAGI. J was trimmed by 3 bases and V by 6 bases; bases with no gene match: 6.

This clone appeared a single time. The chain links TRBV6-5 to TRBJ1-5; the match to TRBD1 covers 11 bases. The V gene end was trimmed by 5 bases and the J gene end by 5 bases; junction bases not matched to a gene: 5. Germline CDR1 reads MNHEY; CDR2 reads SVGAGI. The CDR3 has 15 amino acids. CDR3 amino acids: CASSGQGAGDQPQHF. The DNA for the CDR3 is TGTGCCAGCAGTGGACAGGGGGCTGGTGATCAGCCCCAGCATTTT.

This clone was seen only a few times. The chain is built from TRBV19 and TRBJ2-7, with D perhaps TRBD1 (6 bases). CDR3 length: 17 amino acids. Germline lookup yields CDR1 LNHDA and CDR2 SQIVND (reference sequence). Trimming removed 3 bases at V and 2 bases at J, with 20 bases between. CDR3 in DNA: TGTGCCAGTAGTATCACCTTCCGGGACACGGGTACCTACGAGCAGTACTTC. This translates into CASSITFRDTGTYEQYF. The full variable domain, rest sourced from reference TRBV19 and TRBJ2-7, is DGGITQSPKYLFRKEGQNVTLSCEQNLNHDAMYWYRQDPGQGLRLIYYSQIVNDFQKGDIAEGYSVSREKKESFPLTVTSAQKNPTAFYLCASSITFRDTGTYEQYFGPGTRLTVT.

The rearrangement joins TRBV4-3 to TRBJ1-3, with 8 bases lining up with TRBD1. CDR3 length: 18 amino acids. V trimming: 0 bases; J trimming: 0 bases; junction bases outside the gene matches: 7. The germline V gene has CDR1 LGHNA and CDR2 YSLEER. The CDR3 reads CASSQDAIGTGSGNTIYF. Written as DNA, the CDR3 is TGCGCCAGCAGCCAAGATGCAATTGGGACAGGCTCTGGAAACACCATATATTTT.